The 13 T cell receptor beta chains below all came from one sample that was sequenced in a study of cytomegalovirus exposure and HLA in healthy donors. Researchers ran the PCR with 60 Vbeta and 13 Jbeta primers. Data came from immunoSEQ multiplex PCR; TCRdb stores just in-frame clones and leaves some out. Of 70,000 or so clones in the sample, roughly 89% were seen once. Sequencing input: PBMCs. The receptors shown here come from a woman aged 30 to 39 in good health and CMV-seronegative.

This clone appeared once. This chain joins TRBV18 and TRBJ1-1, with 10 bases aligning to TRBD1. The ends lost 2 bases at V and 6 bases at J; junction bases unmatched: 0. CDR1 is KGHSH and CDR2 is LQKENI in the germline V gene. The CDR3 is 13 residues long. CDR3 amino acids: CASSPGTGAEAFF. CDR3 in DNA: TGTGCCAGCTCACCAGGGACAGGGGCTGAAGCTTTCTTT.

The chain has TRBV28 and TRBJ1-1; D not certain. Germline V gene lookup returns CDR1 MDHEN and CDR2 SYDVKM. CDR3 length equals 13 residues. Trimming pared 3 bases from V and 2 bases from J, leaving 7 bases between. DNA for the CDR3: TGTGCCAGCAGTTTTCCTGGCAACACTGAAGCTTTCTTT. Residues: CASSFPGNTEAFF.

The V and J genes are TRBV7-3 and TRBJ2-5; tentatively, D is TRBD1 (6 bases). This CDR3 has 16 amino acids. The V gene lost 5 bases and the J gene lost 4 bases, with 20 bases spanning the gap. Germline CDR1 reads SGHTA; CDR2 reads FQGTGA. As DNA, the CDR3 is TGTGCCAGCAGCAAGAACAGGGCCCAAGCTGGAGAGACCCAGTACTTC. It is translated as CASSKNRAQAGETQYF. Using reference TRBV7-3 and TRBJ2-5 for the parts outside the CDR3, the full variable domain is GAGVSQTPSNKVTEKGKYVELRCDPISGHTALYWYRQSLGQGPEFLIYFQGTGAADDSGLPNDRFFAVRPEGSVSTLKIQRTERGDSAVYLCASSKNRAQAGETQYFGPGTRLLVL.

On this clone itself: The junction differs from germline at one of its ends, possibly a read error. The chain employs TRBV10-2 and TRBJ1-5; 11 bases map to TRBD1. This CDR3 spans 14 amino acids. CDR1 and CDR2 from the germline V gene are WSHSY and SAAADI. For the CDR3, the DNA is TGCGCCAGCAGTGGGACAGGGGGCAAACAGCCCCAGCATTTT. This sequence encodes CASSGTGGKQPQHF.

This clone was seen just once. The V gene is TRBV11-2, the J gene TRBJ2-3; TRBD1 might be the D (5 bases). This CDR3 has 15 residues. V lost 1 base to trimming and J lost 4 bases, with 12 bases between them. Germline V CDR1 and CDR2: SGHAT, FQNNGV. The CDR3 protein is CASSLVGSGSDTQYF. CDR3 nucleotide sequence: TGTGCCAGCAGCTTAGTAGGGTCAGGGTCAGATACGCAGTATTTT.

V is TRBV28 and J is TRBJ1-5; 7 bases match TRBD1. V lost 7 bases, J lost 3 bases, and 6 bases stayed unmatched. Per the germline V gene, CDR1 is MDHEN and CDR2 is SYDVKM. The CDR3 is made up of 14 amino acids. This CDR3 reads CASNPDRVNQPQHF. CDR3 coding DNA: TGTGCCAGCAACCCAGACAGGGTCAATCAGCCCCAGCATTTT.

V and J are TRBV27 and TRBJ1-2; 8 bases are shared with TRBD1. The CDR3 consists of 20 residues. The ends lost 2 bases at V and 4 bases at J; junction bases unmatched: 21. CDR1 and CDR2 from the germline V gene are MNHEY and SMNVEV (reference sequence). The CDR3 sequence is CASSLATDRVWGTPPYGYTF. CDR3 DNA sequence: TGTGCCAGCAGTTTAGCGACGGACAGGGTGTGGGGGACCCCCCCCTATGGCTACACCTTC.

CDR3 sequence (DNA): TGTGCCAGCAGCTTATACGGGAGGGAGACCCAGTACTTC. It translates to CASSLYGRETQYF. The V and J genes are TRBV11-3 and TRBJ2-5; the match to TRBD2 covers 7 bases. Germline V CDR1 and CDR2: SGHNT, YENEEA. V dropped 2 bases and J dropped 5; count of bases not matched to a gene: 2. The CDR3 covers 13 residues. The entire variable domain, with the rest obtained from reference TRBV11-3 and TRBJ2-5, is as follows: EAGVVQSPRYKIIEKKQPVAFWCNPISGHNTLYWYLQNLGQGPELLIRYENEEAVDDSQLPKDRFSAERLKGVDSTLKIQPAELGDSAVYLCASSLYGRETQYFGPGTRLLVL.

V and J are TRBV11-2 and TRBJ2-1; 10 bases fit TRBD2. The CDR3 runs to 15 residues. Germline V gene lookup returns CDR1 SGHAT and CDR2 FQNNGV. The trim removed 5 bases at V and 8 bases at J, leaving 9 bases unmatched. The CDR3 coding sequence is TGTGCCAGCAGCCCGTCTAGCGGGAGTCACCATGAGCAGTTCTTC. This sequence encodes CASSPSSGSHHEQFF.

This clone was detected once. V usage is TRBV11-2 and J usage is TRBJ2-3, with D perhaps TRBD1 (6 bases). V lost 2 bases to trimming and J lost 0 bases, with 9 bases between them. The germline V gene encodes CDR1 SGHAT and CDR2 FQNNGV. The CDR3 runs 15 residues. The CDR3 sequence: CASSLYRASTDTQYF. CDR3 DNA sequence: TGTGCCAGCAGCTTATACAGGGCCAGCACAGATACGCAGTATTTT.

This chain uses TRBV30 with TRBJ1-1; a weak D match, TRBD1 (5 bases). The CDR3 has 15 amino acids. The ends were cut back, 2 bases at V and 4 bases at J, with 17 bases in the middle. The germline CDR1 and CDR2 sequences are GTSNPN and SVGIG (reference sequence). CDR3 coding DNA: TGTGCCTGGAGTAGGGGTCTCCAGGCGACCACTGAAGCTTTCTTT. This encodes CAWSRGLQATTEAFF.

This chain connects TRBV11-2 to TRBJ2-5; 14 nucleotides line up with TRBD2. There are 17 residues in the CDR3. The V gene's germline CDR1 is SGHAT and CDR2 FQNNGV. Trimming at V came to 3 bases and at J to 2 bases, leaving 5 bases not matched to a gene. The CDR3 coding sequence is TGTGCCAGCAGCTTGGGACTAGCGGGAGTGTCACAAGAGACCCAGTACTTC. This gives the protein CASSLGLAGVSQETQYF.

V is TRBV15 and J is TRBJ1-1, with 8 bases identical to TRBD1. The V and J ends lost 0 bases and 4 bases, in that order; junction bases with no gene match: 4. The CDR3 sequence is 15 residues long. From germline, CDR1 is LNHNV and CDR2 YYDKDF (reference sequence). The CDR3 bases are TGTGCCACCAGCAGAGACAGGGGGCGAGGCACTGAAGCTTTCTTT. Translation: CATSRDRGRGTEAFF.